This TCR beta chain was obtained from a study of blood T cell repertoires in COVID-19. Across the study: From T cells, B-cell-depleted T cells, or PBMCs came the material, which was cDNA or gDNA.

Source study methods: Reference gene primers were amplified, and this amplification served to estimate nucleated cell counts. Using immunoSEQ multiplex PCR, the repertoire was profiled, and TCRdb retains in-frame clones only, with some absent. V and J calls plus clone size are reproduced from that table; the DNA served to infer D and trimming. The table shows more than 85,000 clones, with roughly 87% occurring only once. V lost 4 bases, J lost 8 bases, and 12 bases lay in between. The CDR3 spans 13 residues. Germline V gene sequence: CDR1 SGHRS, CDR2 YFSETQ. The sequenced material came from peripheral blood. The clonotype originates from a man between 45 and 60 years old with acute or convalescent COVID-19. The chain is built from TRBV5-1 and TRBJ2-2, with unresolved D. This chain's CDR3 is CASSLPVVGELFF. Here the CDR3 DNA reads TGCGCCAGCAGCCTCCCGGTCGTAGGGGAGCTGTTTTTT.